This T cell receptor (beta chain) was profiled in a study of blood T cell repertoires in COVID-19. It was during active infection that Seattle patients were enrolled and then longitudinally followed. Germline CDR1 and CDR2: MNHNY and SVGAGI (reference sequence). Trimming removed 2 bases from V and 3 bases from J; junction bases left unmatched: 4. There are 15 residues in the CDR3. Using immunoSEQ multiplex PCR, the repertoire was profiled, and TCRdb retains in-frame clones only, with some absent. This sample has 200,000 to 250,000 clones, with less than 85% found just once. Sequenced: peripheral blood. The gene calls are TRBV6-6 and TRBJ2-3; 8 bases map to TRBD1. The clonotype originates from a woman of 80 years or more with COVID-19, enrolled during active disease. The CDR3 bases are TGTGCCAGCAGTTACCAGGGGGCCGATACAGATACGCAGTATTTT. It encodes CASSYQGADTDTQYF.